These 15 T cell receptor beta chains came from one sample sequenced in a study of T cell responses to AZD1222 COVID-19 vaccine. Clones were sequenced by immunoSEQ multiplex PCR, and TCRdb holds only the in-frame ones, with some missing. Here the sample spans about 93,000 clones, around 92% being singletons. Sequences were derived from peripheral blood, sampled on day 0 of MenACWY control vaccination. Receptors were obtained from an adult in good health.

The chain carries TRBV12-3 or TRBV12-4 and TRBJ2-2; D unclear. The CDR3 sequence is 13 residues long. V was cut by 3 bases and J by 6 bases, with 8 bases left in between. CDR3 in DNA: TGTGCCAGCAGTTTCGTCAATTCCGGGGAGCTGTTTTTT. This encodes CASSFVNSGELFF.

V gene TRBV27 combines with J gene TRBJ1-5; D is unresolved. V dropped 5 bases and J dropped 4 bases, with 18 bases sitting between them. This CDR3 is 16 amino acids long. In germline, CDR1 is MNHEY, CDR2 SMNVEV (reference sequence). In nucleotides, the CDR3 is TGTGCCAGCAGTCCCGGAGGTTCCGTTCTTAATCAGCCCCAGCATTTT. Translating it yields CASSPGGSVLNQPQHF.

The chain employs TRBV19 and TRBJ1-5, with TRBD1 as a possible D gene (5 bases). The CDR3 is 15 residues long. V lost 6 bases to trimming and J lost 3 bases, with 15 bases between them. Germline CDR1 is LNHDA and CDR2 is SQIVND (reference sequence). In DNA, the CDR3 is TGTGCCAGTAGCTCCCCGGGCAGGGCCAATCAGCCCCAGCATTTT. It translates to CASSSPGRANQPQHF. Full variable domain (remainder filled in from reference TRBV19 and TRBJ1-5): DGGITQSPKYLFRKEGQNVTLSCEQNLNHDAMYWYRQDPGQGLRLIYYSQIVNDFQKGDIAEGYSVSREKKESFPLTVTSAQKNPTAFYLCASSSPGRANQPQHFGDGTRLSIL.

The CDR3 DNA reads TGTGCCAGCAGCCCCTCCGAGGGGGATGGCTACACCTTC. This encodes CASSPSEGDGYTF. V and J are TRBV11-2 and TRBJ1-2; a weak D match, TRBD1 (6 bases). Trimming took 5 bases from V and 6 from J, leaving 13 bases between them. Germline loops: CDR1 SGHAT, CDR2 FQNNGV. This CDR3 is 13 amino acids long.

The chain couples TRBV18 to TRBJ1-2, with D unresolved. V was trimmed by 3 bases and J by 4 bases, leaving 21 bases between them. Germline V gene data show CDR1 as KGHSH and CDR2 as LQKENI. The CDR3 spans 17 residues. CDR3 sequence (DNA): TGTGCCAGCTCACCGACCGCTCGGACGGAGGTTCCCTATGGCTACACCTTC. This translates into CASSPTARTEVPYGYTF.

The chain employs TRBV29-1 and TRBJ2-1; D remains unclear. Germline values: CDR1 SQVTM, CDR2 ANQGSEA. This CDR3 comprises 13 residues. The ends were cut back, 5 bases at V and 6 bases at J, with 14 bases in the middle. The CDR3 reads CSVSRNVGNEQFF. The CDR3 DNA sequence: TGCAGCGTTAGCAGAAACGTGGGCAATGAGCAGTTCTTC.

The chain has TRBV7-9 and TRBJ1-6; 7 bases align to TRBD1. Germline V gives CDR1 SEHNR, CDR2 FQNEAQ (reference sequence). The CDR3 length is 15 residues. Trimming removed 1 base from V and 5 bases from J; junction bases left unmatched: 2. This CDR3 is CASSLGQGDNSPLHF. For the CDR3, the DNA is TGTGCCAGCAGCTTAGGACAGGGCGATAATTCACCCCTCCACTTT.

Turning to this clone: Other nucleotide sequences in the sample specify the same CDR3. This rearrangement joins TRBV7-9 to TRBJ2-3; the D gene could be TRBD1 or TRBD2 (5 bases each). Germline V lookup: CDR1 SEHNR, CDR2 FQNEAQ (reference sequence). Trimming took 6 bases from V and 1 from J, leaving 5 bases between them. This CDR3 contains 12 residues. For the CDR3, the DNA is TGTGCCAGCAGGGGGGGCACAGATACGCAGTATTTT. Protein product: CASRGGTDTQYF. The variable domain in full, completed from reference TRBV7-9 and TRBJ2-3, reads DTGVSQNPRHKITKRGQNVTFRCDPISEHNRLYWYRQTLGQGPEFLTYFQNEAQLEKSRLLSDRFSAERPKGSFSTLEIQRTEQGDSAMYLCASRGGTDTQYFGPGTRLTVL.

The genes are TRBV5-1 and TRBJ1-1; D is unclear. Germline loops: CDR1 SGHRS, CDR2 YFSETQ. The CDR3 is 15 residues long. V was cut by 3 bases and J by 2 bases, with 14 bases left in between. CDR3 sequence reads: CASSSYGPANTEAFF. In DNA form, the CDR3 reads TGCGCCAGCAGCTCGTATGGACCCGCCAACACTGAAGCTTTCTTT.

The CDR3 sequence is CASSGDVNRVYGYTF. The CDR3 DNA is TGTGCCAGCAGCGGGGATGTAAACAGGGTGTATGGCTACACCTTC. The chain recombines TRBV9 with TRBJ1-2; D is perhaps TRBD1 (6 bases). This CDR3 comprises 15 residues. Trimming stripped 3 bases from V and 5 bases from J, with 17 bases between. Germline assignment: CDR1 SGDLS and CDR2 YYNGEE.

The rearrangement links TRBV4-3 to TRBJ1-5, with D possibly being TRBD1 (6 bases). CDR3 length equals 15 residues. Trimming took off 4 bases at V and 0 bases at J, with 10 bases between the two ends. The germline gives CDR1 LGHNA, CDR2 YSLEER. The DNA for the CDR3 is TGCGCCAGCAGCCGGGACACCTATAGCAATCAGCCCCAGCATTTT. This codes for CASSRDTYSNQPQHF.

The V call is TRBV6-5, the J call TRBJ1-2; the D is unclear. There are 14 residues in the CDR3. V lost 2 bases, J lost 3 bases, and 10 bases lay in between. Per germline, CDR1 MNHEY and CDR2 SVGAGI. CDR3 protein: CASSYRPRDYGYTF. The CDR3 nucleotides read TGTGCCAGCAGTTACCGTCCTCGAGACTATGGCTACACCTTC.

The gene calls are TRBV6-5 and TRBJ2-2, with a possible D match to TRBD1 (5 bases). There are 13 residues in the CDR3. V was clipped by 8 bases and J by 1 base, with 8 bases between them. Germline V gene sequence: CDR1 MNHEY, CDR2 SVGAGI. CDR3 in DNA: TGTGCCAGCGGAACAGGGAACACCGGGGAGCTGTTTTTT. It specifies CASGTGNTGELFF.

The chain is built from TRBV3-1 (or the pseudogene TRBV3-2) and TRBJ2-1; 7 positions agree with TRBD1. The length of the CDR3 is 12 residues. In germline, CDR1 is LGHDT, CDR2 YNNKEL (reference sequence). The trim removed 4 bases at V and 10 bases at J, leaving 4 bases unmatched. CDR3 loop: CASSLTGHEQFF. The CDR3 DNA is TGTGCCAGCAGCCTGACAGGGCACGAGCAGTTCTTC.

The V gene is TRBV5-8, the J gene TRBJ1-4; D is unclear. Trimming removed 2 bases from V and 7 bases from J, with 12 bases in between. Germline V gives CDR1 SGHTS, CDR2 YDEGEE. The CDR3 is 14 residues long. CDR3 in amino acids: CASSFSSWAEKLFF. The CDR3 bases are TGTGCCAGCAGCTTTTCATCGTGGGCTGAAAAACTGTTTTTT.